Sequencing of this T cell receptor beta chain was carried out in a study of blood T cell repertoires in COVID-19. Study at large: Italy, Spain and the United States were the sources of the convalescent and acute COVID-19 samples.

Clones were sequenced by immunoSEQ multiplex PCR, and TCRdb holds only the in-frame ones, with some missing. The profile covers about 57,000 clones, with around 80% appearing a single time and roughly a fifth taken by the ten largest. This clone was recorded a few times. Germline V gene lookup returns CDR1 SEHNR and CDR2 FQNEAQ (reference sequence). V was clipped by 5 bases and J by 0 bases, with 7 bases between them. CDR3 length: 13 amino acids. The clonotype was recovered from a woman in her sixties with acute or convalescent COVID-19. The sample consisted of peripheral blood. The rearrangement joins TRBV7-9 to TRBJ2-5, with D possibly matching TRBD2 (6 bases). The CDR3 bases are TGTGCCAGCAGCCGGGACTACCAAGAGACCCAGTACTTC. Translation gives CASSRDYQETQYF.